This T cell receptor beta chain was sequenced in a study of blood T cell repertoires in COVID-19. The overall study: Acute and convalescent COVID-19 specimens originated in the United States, Italy and Spain. The analysed material was cDNA or gDNA that came from T cells, B-cell-depleted T cells, or PBMCs.

As originally analysed: Reference gene primer amplification in the assay estimated nucleated cell counts. Produced via immunoSEQ multiplex PCR; TCRdb's table is partial and in-frame only. V, J and clone size were drawn from that table, and D and trimming were deduced from the DNA. The repertoire holds more than 250,000 clones, with more than 70% as singletons. The V end was cut by 2 bases, the J end by 4 bases, with 12 bases between. The CDR3 is 14 residues long. Germline assignment: CDR1 MNHEY and CDR2 SVGEGT. This TCR was recovered from a man aged 18-30 years who had recovered from COVID-19. The chain carries TRBV6-2 or TRBV6-3 and TRBJ2-7; D gene unclear. Sequences were obtained from peripheral blood. CDR3 amino acids: CASSYTSPRYEQYF. In DNA, the CDR3 is TGTGCCAGCAGTTACACGTCCCCCCGGTACGAGCAGTACTTC.